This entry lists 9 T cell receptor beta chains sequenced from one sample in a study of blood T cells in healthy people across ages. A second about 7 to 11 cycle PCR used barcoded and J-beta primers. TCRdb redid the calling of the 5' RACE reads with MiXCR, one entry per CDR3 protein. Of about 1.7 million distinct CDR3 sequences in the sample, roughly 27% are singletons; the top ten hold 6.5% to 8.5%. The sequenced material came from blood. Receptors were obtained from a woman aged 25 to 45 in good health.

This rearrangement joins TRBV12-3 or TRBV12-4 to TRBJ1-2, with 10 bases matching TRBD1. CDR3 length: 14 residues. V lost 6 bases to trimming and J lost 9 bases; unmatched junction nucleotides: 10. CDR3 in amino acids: CASRTEGDRGRYTF. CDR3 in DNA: TGTGCCAGCAGGACTGAAGGGGACAGGGGACGCTACACCTTC.

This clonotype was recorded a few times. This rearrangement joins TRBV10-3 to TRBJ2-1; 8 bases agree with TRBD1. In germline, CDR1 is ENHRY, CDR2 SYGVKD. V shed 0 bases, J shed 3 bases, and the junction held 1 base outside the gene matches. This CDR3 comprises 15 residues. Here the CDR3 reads CAISESGQVYNEQFF. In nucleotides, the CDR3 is TGTGCCATCAGTGAGTCGGGACAGGTCTACAATGAGCAGTTCTTC.

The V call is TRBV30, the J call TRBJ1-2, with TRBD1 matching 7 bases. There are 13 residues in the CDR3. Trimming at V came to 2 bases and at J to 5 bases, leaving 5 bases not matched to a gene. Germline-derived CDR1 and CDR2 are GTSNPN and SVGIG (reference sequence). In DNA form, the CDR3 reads TGTGCCTGGAGTAGAGGGGGCTATTATGGCTACACCTTC. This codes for CAWSRGGYYGYTF.

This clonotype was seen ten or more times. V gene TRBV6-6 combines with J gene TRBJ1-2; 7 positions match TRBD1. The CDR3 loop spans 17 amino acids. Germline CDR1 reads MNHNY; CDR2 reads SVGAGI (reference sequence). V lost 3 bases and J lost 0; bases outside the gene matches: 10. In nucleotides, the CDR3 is TGTGCCAGCAGTTATACGACCGACAGGGCAGCTAACTATGGCTACACCTTC. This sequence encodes CASSYTTDRAANYGYTF.

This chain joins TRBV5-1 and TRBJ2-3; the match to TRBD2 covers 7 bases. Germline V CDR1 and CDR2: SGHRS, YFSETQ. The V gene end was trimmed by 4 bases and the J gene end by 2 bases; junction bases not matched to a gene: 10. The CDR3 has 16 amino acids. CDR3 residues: CASSHSPGTNTDTQYF. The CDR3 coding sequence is TGCGCCAGCAGCCATTCGCCAGGGACTAACACAGATACGCAGTATTTT.

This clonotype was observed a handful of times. The CDR3 sequence is CASSQGVGAVYEQYF. The CDR3 region has the DNA TGTGCCAGCAGCCAAGGGGTCGGGGCGGTCTACGAGCAGTACTTC. The chain couples TRBV3-1 to TRBJ2-7; tentatively, D is TRBD1 or TRBD2 (5 bases each). This CDR3 has 15 amino acids. Germline CDR1 reads LGHDT; CDR2 reads YNNKEL (reference sequence). Trimming removed 1 base from V and 3 bases from J, with 13 bases in between.

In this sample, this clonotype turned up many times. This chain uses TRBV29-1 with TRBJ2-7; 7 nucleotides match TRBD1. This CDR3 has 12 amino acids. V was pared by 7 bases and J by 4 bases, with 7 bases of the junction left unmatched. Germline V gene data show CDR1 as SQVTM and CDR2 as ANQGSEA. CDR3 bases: TGCAGCGCGACCCGGGACAGTTACGAGCAGTACTTC. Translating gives CSATRDSYEQYF.

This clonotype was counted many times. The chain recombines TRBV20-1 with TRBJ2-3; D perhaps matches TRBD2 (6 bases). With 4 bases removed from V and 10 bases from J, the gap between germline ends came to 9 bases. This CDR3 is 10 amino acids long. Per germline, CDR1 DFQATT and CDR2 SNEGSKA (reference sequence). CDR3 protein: CSATRGAQYF. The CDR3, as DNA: TGCAGTGCTACCCGCGGGGCGCAGTATTTT.

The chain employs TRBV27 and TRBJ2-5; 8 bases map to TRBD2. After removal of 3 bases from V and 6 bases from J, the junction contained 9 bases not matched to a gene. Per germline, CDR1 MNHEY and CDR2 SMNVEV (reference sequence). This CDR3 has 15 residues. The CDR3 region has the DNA TGTGCCAGCAGTTTTTCAGTCGGGAGGGAGAAGACCCAGTACTTC. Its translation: CASSFSVGREKTQYF.